This entry is about one T cell receptor (beta chain). This sample was taken from a study of cytotoxic CD8 clonotypes in ibrutinib-treated CLL. Study at large: Investigators collected response samples after a median roughly 12 months of treatment, range 6 to 36.

The repertoire was sequenced with immunoSEQ multiplex PCR; TCRdb's copy has only in-frame clones and lacks some. This repertoire shows some 160,000 clones, roughly four fifths found once; its top ten account for about 2%. The CDR3 loop spans 12 amino acids. Germline CDR1 reads SNHLY; CDR2 reads FYNNEI. V was shortened by 11 bases and J by 1 base, with 11 bases between the two germline ends. Here the sequenced sample was PBMCs, taken after 12 months of ibrutinib treatment. The rearrangement uses TRBV2 and TRBJ1-1; D remains ambiguous. This clonotype originated in a human donor with chronic lymphocytic leukemia. CDR3 in DNA: TGTGCCTCCCGGTCCCGGAACACTGAAGCTTTCTTT. Its protein product is CASRSRNTEAFF.